This TCR beta chain came from a study of immune reconstitution after stem cell transplant in scleroderma. TCRdb passed the RT-PCR reads through MiXCR, listing each CDR3 protein once. The repertoire holds under 4,500 distinct CDR3 sequences, with roughly 6.4% as singletons. This clonotype is categorized as medium-sized (0.01 to 0.1%). Trimming cost V 4 bases and J 4 bases, with 11 bases left between them. The CDR3 sequence is 14 residues long. The germline gives CDR1 SGHRS, CDR2 YFSETQ. V and J are TRBV5-1 and TRBJ2-2, with D possibly being TRBD1 (6 bases). This TCR was recovered from a female donor with systemic sclerosis. The sample was acquired before or after autologous hematopoietic stem cell transplantation (not recorded which). The CDR3 nucleotides are TGCGCCAGCAGCCTGGGACACCCCACCGGGGAGCTGTTTTTT. Translation: CASSLGHPTGELFF.